This TCR beta chain originates from a study of T cell responses to AZD1222 COVID-19 vaccine. Overall study results and limits: Baseline testing showed seropositivity in only six or seven AZD1222 recipients. Donors were chiefly white British, with a greater number of females, and clonal diversity was perhaps underestimated. A rise in Spike-specific TCR breadth and depth followed two AZD1222 doses. CD4 TCRs covered the whole spike, strongest at regions 160-218 and 743-854.

Comment on this clone: The target antigen is unknown.

The data were produced by immunoSEQ multiplex PCR, yet TCRdb's version contains in-frame clones alone and is incomplete. The sample carries roughly 120,000 clones, about nine tenths recorded once. The CDR3 has 15 residues. The germline gives CDR1 SGDLS, CDR2 YYNGEE. V lost 0 bases to trimming and J lost 5 bases, with 14 bases between them. The sequence was collected from an adult who received the AZD1222 COVID-19 vaccine. This sample comprised peripheral blood, obtained 28 days after the second AZD1222 dose. V and J are TRBV9 and TRBJ1-2, with D perhaps TRBD1 (5 bases). The DNA for the CDR3 is TGTGCCAGCAGCGTAGGGCCCAGGGAGTCTTATGGCTACACCTTC. Encoded protein: CASSVGPRESYGYTF. The variable domain in full, completed from reference TRBV9 and TRBJ1-2, reads DSGVTQTPKHLITATGQRVTLRCSPRSGDLSVYWYQQSLDQGLQFLIQYYNGEERAKGNILERFSAQQFPDLHSELNLSSLELGDSALYFCASSVGPRESYGYTFGSGTRLTVV.